This T cell receptor beta chain was found in a study of blood T cell repertoires in COVID-19. The Seattle patients joined while their infection was active and were tracked longitudinally afterward. V was trimmed by 0 bases and J by 2 bases, leaving 6 bases between them. CDR3 length: 14 residues. Germline values: CDR1 KGHSH, CDR2 LQKENI. The data were produced by immunoSEQ multiplex PCR, yet TCRdb's version contains in-frame clones alone and is incomplete. There are about 500,000 clones in the sample; around 90% occur only once, and 7.8% lies in the top ten. The source material was peripheral blood. The rearrangement links TRBV18 to TRBJ2-3; D ambiguous. This TCR was sampled from a woman aged 45-59 years with COVID-19, enrolled during active disease. The CDR3 is CASSPPVLTDTQYF. The CDR3, as DNA: TGTGCCAGCTCACCACCCGTCCTCACAGATACGCAGTATTTT.